Below, 11 T cell receptor beta chains from the same sample are listed, as sequenced in a study of response to subunit inactivated influenza vaccine. TCRdb used MiXCR to reprocess the RT-PCR reads, holding one entry per CDR3 protein. The table includes approximately 300,000 distinct CDR3 sequences, about 20% detected once. Sequencing used PBMCs from blood, obtained about 19 months after vaccination. These receptors were taken from a man between 50 and 75 years old who received an inactivated influenza vaccine.

This clonotype was picked up many times. The chain uses TRBV15 and TRBJ1-2, with 8 bases aligning to TRBD1. This CDR3 spans 14 amino acids. CDR1 and CDR2 from the germline V gene are LNHNV and YYDKDF (reference sequence). Losses at the gene ends were 3 bases for V and 6 bases for J; bases not matched to a gene: 6. CDR3 sequence (DNA): TGTGCCACCAGCAGCCCGACAGGGGTGGATGGCTACACCTTC. Its translation is CATSSPTGVDGYTF.

The chain uses TRBV9 and TRBJ2-7; 7 bases agree with TRBD1. The length of the CDR3 is 15 residues. Germline values: CDR1 SGDLS, CDR2 YYNGEE. The trim removed 3 bases at V and 3 bases at J, leaving 9 bases unmatched. CDR3 protein: CASSAAGTDYYEQYF. The CDR3 coding sequence is TGTGCCAGCAGCGCGGCCGGGACAGATTACTACGAGCAGTACTTC.

This clonotype was found a few times. The chain carries TRBV20-1 and TRBJ1-5; a weak D match, TRBD1 (5 bases). The CDR3 runs 12 residues. Germline V gene data show CDR1 as DFQATT and CDR2 as SNEGSKA (reference sequence). Trimming removed 5 bases at V and 4 bases at J, with 9 bases between. CDR3 region: CSAAKGNQPQHF. The CDR3 nucleotides read TGCAGTGCTGCTAAGGGGAATCAGCCCCAGCATTTT.

The sample holds a few counts of this clonotype. This sequence joins TRBV12-3 or TRBV12-4 and TRBJ1-2; tentative D call: TRBD1 (6 bases). The CDR3 contains 12 residues. The CDR3 here is CASSGGLRGYTF. The CDR3 region has the DNA TGTGCGTCGTCTGGGGGGCTACGAGGCTACACCTTC.

This clonotype was observed a handful of times. The chain recombines TRBV12-3 or TRBV12-4 with TRBJ1-5, with D unclear. V lost 1 base to trimming and J lost 2 bases, with 9 bases between them. The CDR3 sequence is 15 residues long. The CDR3 protein is CASSLEGIGNQPQHF. The CDR3 DNA follows: TGTGCCAGCAGTTTAGAAGGGATAGGCAATCAGCCCCAGCATTTT.

This clonotype was found a few times. The chain uses TRBV7-2 and TRBJ2-4, with a tentative D call TRBD1 (6 bases). The V end lost 2 bases, the J end lost 4 bases, and 9 bases lay between the germline ends. The CDR3 contains 14 residues. Germline V gives CDR1 SGHTA, CDR2 FQGNSA. In DNA, the CDR3 is TGTGCCAGCAGCTTACGGACAGAAAAAAACATTCAGTACTTC. Encoded protein: CASSLRTEKNIQYF.

This clonotype was recorded at least ten times. The genes are TRBV4-3 and TRBJ2-7; D might be TRBD1 (6 bases). Germline V gives CDR1 LGHNA, CDR2 YSLEER. Trimming removed 0 bases at V and 2 bases at J, with 8 bases between. This CDR3 is 14 amino acids long. CDR3 DNA: TGCGCCAGCAGCCAAGACCAGGGGCCCTACGAGCAGTACTTC. Translating it yields CASSQDQGPYEQYF.

J is TRBJ2-7 and V is TRBV20-1; D is possibly TRBD2 (5 bases). The V end lost 0 bases, the J end lost 7 bases, and 16 bases lay between the germline ends. The CDR3 extends over 14 amino acids. CDR1 and CDR2 (germline): DFQATT, SNEGSKA (reference sequence). CDR3 DNA sequence: TGCAGTGCTAGAGAATCTAGCCTCCTCGATGAGCAGTACTTC. Protein sequence: CSARESSLLDEQYF.

This chain connects TRBV6-1 to TRBJ1-5; TRBD1 might be the D (6 bases). From germline, CDR1 is MNHNS and CDR2 SASEGT. This CDR3 contains 14 residues. The V and J ends lost 5 bases and 0 bases respectively, with 8 bases between them. CDR3 coding DNA: TGTGCCAGCAGTCGGACAGTTAGCAATCAGCCCCAGCATTTT. It codes for CASSRTVSNQPQHF.

This chain joins TRBV7-9 and TRBJ1-4, with 7 bases identical to TRBD1. The CDR3 extends over 14 amino acids. Germline CDR1 reads SEHNR; CDR2 reads FQNEAQ (reference sequence). The junction had 3 bases not matched to a gene; V was cut back by 7 bases and J by 1 base. In nucleotides, the CDR3 is TGTGCCAGCAACCACAGGGGAACTAATGAAAAACTGTTTTTT. Translated: CASNHRGTNEKLFF.

The V gene is TRBV12-3 or TRBV12-4, the J gene TRBJ1-5; a possible D gene is TRBD1 (6 bases). The CDR3 consists of 14 residues. Between the trimmed V and J ends, which lost 8 bases and 2 bases, there was a span of 13 bases. CDR3 in DNA: TGTGCCAGCCGTCGACCAGGGGGCAATCAGCCCCAGCATTTT. Protein: CASRRPGGNQPQHF.